This entry is about one TCR beta chain. Since no conserved phenylalanine or tryptophan closes the CDR3, a read error is the likely cause. The limits of the CDR3 on the DNA are not certain, so only TCRdb's listed CDR3 is given. This record comes from a study of blood T cells in healthy people across ages. A sample-barcoded 5' primer and a J-beta primer mix were used in a second PCR of roughly 6 to 11 cycles. MiXCR, applied by TCRdb to the 5' RACE reads, yields one record per CDR3 protein. The profile shows about 730,000 distinct CDR3 sequences, roughly 43% of them singletons. The CDR3 spans 12 residues, counting both ends. Germline CDR1 SGHKS, CDR2 YYEKEE (reference sequence).

The receptor comes from a woman in her sixties in good health. The V gene is TRBV5-5, the J gene TRBJ1-6; TRBD1 is taken as the D call from the table, unchecked against the DNA. The source material was blood. CDR3 sequence: CASSLRTGPLHL.